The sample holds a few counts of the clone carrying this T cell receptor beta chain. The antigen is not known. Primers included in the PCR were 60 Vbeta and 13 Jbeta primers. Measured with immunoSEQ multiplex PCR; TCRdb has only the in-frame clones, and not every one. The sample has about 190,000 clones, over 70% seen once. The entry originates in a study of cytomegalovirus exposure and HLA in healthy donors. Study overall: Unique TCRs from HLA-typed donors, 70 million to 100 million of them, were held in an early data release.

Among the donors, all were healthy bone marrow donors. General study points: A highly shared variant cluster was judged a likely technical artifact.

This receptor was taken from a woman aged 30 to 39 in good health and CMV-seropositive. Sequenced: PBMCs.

The CDR3 protein is CASSDSSGGTQPQHF. CDR3 in DNA: TGTGCCAGCAGTGACTCGTCGGGGGGCACTCAGCCCCAGCATTTT. The rearrangement links TRBV6-4 to TRBJ1-5; D is perhaps TRBD1 (6 bases). Per the germline V gene, CDR1 is MRHNA and CDR2 is SNTAGT. CDR3 length equals 15 residues. Trimming shortened V by 0 bases and J by 6 bases, and 12 bases separated the two germline ends.